This T cell receptor beta chain was sequenced during a study of response to subunit inactivated influenza vaccine. Turning to this clonotype: Its antigen is as yet unknown.

TCRdb recomputed calls from the RT-PCR reads with MiXCR, one row per CDR3 protein. The table has roughly 700,000 distinct CDR3 sequences, about 15% seen once. General study findings and limits: Authors suggested that a seasonal influenza vaccination recruits few new T cells each time.

The sample in question was PBMCs from blood, obtained roughly 2 weeks before vaccination. The sequence was obtained from a man aged 50 to 60 who received an inactivated influenza vaccine.

The CDR3 region has the DNA TGCGCCAGCAGCCAAGAGGAGCCTTCTGAGCAGTTCTTC. Protein product: CASSQEEPSEQFF. The chain recombines TRBV4-1 with TRBJ2-1; no clear D gene. Germline lookup yields CDR1 MGHRA and CDR2 YSYEKL. V was trimmed by 0 bases and J by 9 bases, leaving 9 bases between them. This CDR3 contains 13 residues.